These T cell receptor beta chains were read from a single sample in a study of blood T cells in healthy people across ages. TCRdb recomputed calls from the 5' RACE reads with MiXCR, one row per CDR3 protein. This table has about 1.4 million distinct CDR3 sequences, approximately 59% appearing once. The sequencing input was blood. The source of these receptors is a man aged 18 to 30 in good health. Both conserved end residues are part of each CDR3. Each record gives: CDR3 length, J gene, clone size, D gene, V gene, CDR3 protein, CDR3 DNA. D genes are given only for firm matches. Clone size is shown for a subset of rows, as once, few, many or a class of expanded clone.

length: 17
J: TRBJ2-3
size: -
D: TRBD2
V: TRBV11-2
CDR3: CASSLGLLGGSTDTQYF
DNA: TGTGCCAGCAGCTTAGGCCTACTCGGGGGGAGCACAGATACGCAGTATTTT

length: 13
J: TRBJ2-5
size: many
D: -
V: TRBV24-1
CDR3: CATSDSYQETQYF
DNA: TGTGCCACCAGTGATTCGTACCAAGAGACCCAGTACTTC

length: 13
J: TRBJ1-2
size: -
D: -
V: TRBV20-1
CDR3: CSASSWVGYGYTF
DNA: TGCAGTGCTAGCTCCTGGGTCGGCTATGGCTACACCTTC

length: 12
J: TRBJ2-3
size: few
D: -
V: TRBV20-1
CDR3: CSACPGGDTQYF
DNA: TGCAGTGCGTGTCCAGGTGGAGATACGCAGTATTTT

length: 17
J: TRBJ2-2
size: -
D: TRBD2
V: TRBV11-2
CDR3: CASSSPPIAGGLARLFF
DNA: TGTGCCAGCAGCTCCCCCCCCATAGCGGGAGGGCTTGCGAGGCTGTTTTTT

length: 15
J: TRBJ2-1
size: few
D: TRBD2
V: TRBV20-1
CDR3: CSATPGLAGVNEQFF
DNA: TGCAGTGCTACCCCTGGACTAGCGGGAGTTAATGAGCAGTTCTTC

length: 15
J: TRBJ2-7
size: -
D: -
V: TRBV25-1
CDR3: CASSDPGIRAHEQYF
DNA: TGTGCCAGCAGTGATCCCGGGATCCGGGCCCACGAGCAGTACTTC

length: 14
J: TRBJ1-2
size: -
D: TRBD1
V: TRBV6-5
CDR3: CASSGDRGSYGYTF
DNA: TGTGCCAGCAGTGGGGACAGGGGGAGCTATGGCTACACCTTC

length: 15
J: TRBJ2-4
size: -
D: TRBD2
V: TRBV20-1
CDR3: CSARDLELAGGLAYF
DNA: TGCAGTGCTAGAGATCTAGAACTAGCGGGAGGGTTGGCGTACTTC

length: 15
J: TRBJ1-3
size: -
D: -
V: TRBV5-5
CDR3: CASSADARSGNTIYF
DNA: TGTGCCAGCAGCGCAGACGCCCGCTCTGGAAACACCATATATTTT

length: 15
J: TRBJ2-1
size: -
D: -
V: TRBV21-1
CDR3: CASSKARGKHNEQFF
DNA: TGTGCCAGCAGCAAAGCCCGGGGAAAGCACAATGAGCAGTTCTTC

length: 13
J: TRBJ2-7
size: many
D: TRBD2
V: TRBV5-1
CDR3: CASSWGGSYEQYF
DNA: TGTGCCAGCAGTTGGGGGGGCTCCTACGAGCAGTACTTC

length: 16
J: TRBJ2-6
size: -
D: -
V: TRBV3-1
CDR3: CASSQAYRSGANVLTF
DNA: TGTGCCAGCAGCCAAGCTTATCGCTCTGGGGCCAACGTCCTGACTTTC

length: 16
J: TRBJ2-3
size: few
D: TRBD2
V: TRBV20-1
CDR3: CSASALETGRRDTQYF
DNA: TGCAGTGCTAGTGCGTTAGAGACCGGGAGGAGAGATACGCAGTATTTT

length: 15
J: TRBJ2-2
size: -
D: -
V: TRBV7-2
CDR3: CASSLVPGYTGELFF
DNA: TGTGCCAGCAGCTTAGTGCCGGGTTACACCGGGGAGCTGTTTTTT

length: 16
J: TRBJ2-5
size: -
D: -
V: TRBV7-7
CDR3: CASSLSGWGSDETQYF
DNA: TGTGCTAGCAGCCTGTCGGGGTGGGGGTCCGATGAGACCCAGTACTTC

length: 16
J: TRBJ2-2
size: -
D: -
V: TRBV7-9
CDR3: CASSLNGGPGDGELFF
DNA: TGTGCCAGCAGCTTAAACGGGGGGCCAGGCGACGGGGAGCTGTTTTTT

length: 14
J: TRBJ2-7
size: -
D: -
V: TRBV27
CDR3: CASSSPPRSNEQYF
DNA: TGTGCCAGCAGTTCTCCCCCCAGATCCAACGAGCAGTACTTC

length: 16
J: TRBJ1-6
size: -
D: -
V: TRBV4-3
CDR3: CASSHGLRGRNSPLHF
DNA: TGCGCCAGCAGCCATGGGTTAAGGGGAAGGAATTCACCCCTCCACTTT

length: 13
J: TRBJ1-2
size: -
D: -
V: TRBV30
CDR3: CAWLTGANYGYTF
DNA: TGTGCCTGGTTGACAGGAGCTAACTATGGCTACACCTTC

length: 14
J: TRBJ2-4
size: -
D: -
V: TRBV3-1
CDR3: CASSQGVLPEEQYF
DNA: TGTGCCAGCAGCCAAGGGGTACTGCCGGAGGAGCAGTACTTC

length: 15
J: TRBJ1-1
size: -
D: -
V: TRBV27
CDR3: CASSLGGTPNTEAFF
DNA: TGTGCCAGCAGTTTAGGCGGAACCCCGAACACTGAAGCTTTCTTT

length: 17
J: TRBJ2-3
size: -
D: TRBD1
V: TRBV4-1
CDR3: CASSQGPTGGYQDTQYF
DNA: TGCGCCAGCAGCCAGGGGCCGACAGGGGGCTATCAAGATACGCAGTATTTT

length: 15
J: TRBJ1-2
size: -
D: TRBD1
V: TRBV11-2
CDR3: CASSRTGTDNYGYTF
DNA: TGTGCCAGCAGCAGGACCGGGACAGATAACTATGGCTACACCTTC

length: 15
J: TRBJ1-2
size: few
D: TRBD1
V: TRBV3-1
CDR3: CASSQPPGQGTGYTF
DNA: TGTGCCAGCAGCCAACCGCCGGGACAGGGAACGGGCTACACCTTC

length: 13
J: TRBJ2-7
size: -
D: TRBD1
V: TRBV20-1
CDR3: CSASGTDTGEQYF
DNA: TGCAGTGCTTCCGGGACAGACACTGGCGAGCAGTACTTC

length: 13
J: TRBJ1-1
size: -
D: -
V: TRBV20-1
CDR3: CSDQGRQNTEAFF
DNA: TGCAGTGACCAAGGTCGGCAGAACACTGAAGCTTTCTTT

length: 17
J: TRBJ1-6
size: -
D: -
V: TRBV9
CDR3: CASSAFGGSSYNSPLHF
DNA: TGTGCCAGCAGCGCCTTTGGGGGGAGCTCCTATAATTCACCCCTCCACTTT

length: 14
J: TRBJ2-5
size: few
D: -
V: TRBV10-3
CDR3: CAISEGLAGETQYF
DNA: TGTGCCATCAGTGAGGGTCTAGCTGGAGAGACCCAGTACTTC

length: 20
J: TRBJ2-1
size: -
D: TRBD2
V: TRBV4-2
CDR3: CASSSWTSGSLGSSYNEQFF
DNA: TGTGCCAGCAGCTCCTGGACTAGCGGGAGTTTGGGGAGCTCCTACAATGAGCAGTTCTTC

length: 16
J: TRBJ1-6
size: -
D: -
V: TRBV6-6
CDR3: CASRQTASSYNSPLHF
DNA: TGTGCCAGCAGACAGACAGCGAGCTCCTATAATTCACCCCTCCACTTT

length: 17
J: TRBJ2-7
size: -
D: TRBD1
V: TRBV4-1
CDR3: CASSQAYGDRVGHEQYF
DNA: TGCGCCAGCAGCCAAGCTTACGGGGACAGGGTGGGACACGAGCAGTACTTC

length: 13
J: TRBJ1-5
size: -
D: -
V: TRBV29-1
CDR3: CSVEYVEGQPQHF
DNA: TGCAGCGTTGAATACGTTGAGGGACAGCCCCAGCATTTT

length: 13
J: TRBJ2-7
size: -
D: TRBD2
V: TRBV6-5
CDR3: CASSYRGDGEQYF
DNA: TGTGCCAGCAGTTACCGGGGGGACGGCGAGCAGTACTTC

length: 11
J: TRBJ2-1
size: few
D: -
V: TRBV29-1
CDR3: CSTFLGDEQFF
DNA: TGCAGCACATTCCTGGGGGATGAGCAGTTCTTC

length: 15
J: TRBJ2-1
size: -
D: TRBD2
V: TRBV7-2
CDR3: CASSFRTSGGVEQFF
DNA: TGTGCCAGCAGCTTCAGGACTAGCGGGGGGGTTGAGCAGTTCTTC

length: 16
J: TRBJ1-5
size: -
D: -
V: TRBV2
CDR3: CASRGWGRRDSQPQHF
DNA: TGTGCCAGCAGGGGGTGGGGGCGCAGGGATAGCCAGCCCCAGCATTTT

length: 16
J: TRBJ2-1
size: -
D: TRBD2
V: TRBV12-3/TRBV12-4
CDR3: CASSPSTSGAYNEQFF
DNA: TGTGCCAGCAGTCCCTCGACTAGCGGGGCCTACAATGAGCAGTTCTTC

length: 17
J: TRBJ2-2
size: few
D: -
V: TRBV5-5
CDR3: CASSLDQAGPNTGELFF
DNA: TGTGCCAGCAGCTTGGACCAAGCGGGCCCGAACACCGGGGAGCTGTTTTTT

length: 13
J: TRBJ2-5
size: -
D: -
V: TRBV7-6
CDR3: CASSLGVVGTQYF
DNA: TGTGCCAGCAGCTTAGGGGTGGTGGGGACCCAGTACTTC

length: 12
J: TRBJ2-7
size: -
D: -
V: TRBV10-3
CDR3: CAIMAGDYEQYF
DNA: TGTGCCATCATGGCAGGGGACTACGAGCAGTACTTC

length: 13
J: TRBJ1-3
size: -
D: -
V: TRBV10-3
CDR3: CAINRQAGNTIYF
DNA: TGTGCCATCAACAGACAAGCTGGAAACACCATATATTTT

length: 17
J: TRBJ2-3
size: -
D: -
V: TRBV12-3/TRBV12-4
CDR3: CASSLAPAGPSTDTQYF
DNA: TGTGCCAGCAGTTTAGCCCCCGCAGGGCCTAGCACAGATACGCAGTATTTT

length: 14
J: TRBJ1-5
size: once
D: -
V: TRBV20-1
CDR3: CSARDTGLLSPQHF
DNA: TGCAGTGCTAGAGATACCGGCCTCCTATCGCCCCAGCATTTT

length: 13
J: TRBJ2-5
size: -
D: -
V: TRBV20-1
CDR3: CSASGDQGETQYF
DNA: TGCAGTGCTAGCGGTGATCAGGGTGAGACCCAGTACTTC

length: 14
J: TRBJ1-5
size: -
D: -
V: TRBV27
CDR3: CASWKGGSGQPQHF
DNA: TGTGCCAGCTGGAAGGGGGGGAGCGGTCAGCCCCAGCATTTT

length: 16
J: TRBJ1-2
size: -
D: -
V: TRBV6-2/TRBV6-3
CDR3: CASSYSPTEPNYGYTF
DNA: TGTGCCAGCAGTTACTCGCCGACTGAGCCTAACTATGGCTACACCTTC

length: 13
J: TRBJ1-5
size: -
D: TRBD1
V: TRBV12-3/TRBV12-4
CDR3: CASRGAGGQPQHF
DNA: TGTGCCAGCAGAGGTGCAGGGGGTCAGCCCCAGCATTTT

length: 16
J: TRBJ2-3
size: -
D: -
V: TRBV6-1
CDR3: CASSERFIDFGVTQYF
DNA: TGTGCCAGCAGTGAACGGTTTATTGACTTCGGGGTCACGCAGTATTTT

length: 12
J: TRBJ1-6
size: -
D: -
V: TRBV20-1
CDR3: CSASTWRSPLHF
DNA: TGCAGTGCTAGCACCTGGCGCTCACCCCTCCACTTT

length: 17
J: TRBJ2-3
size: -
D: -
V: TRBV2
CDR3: CASSEGILTGSSDTQYF
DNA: TGTGCCAGCAGTGAAGGGATACTCACCGGAAGTTCAGATACGCAGTATTTT

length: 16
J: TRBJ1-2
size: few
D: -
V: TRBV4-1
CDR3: CASSQGPGPNSYGYTF
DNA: TGCGCCAGCAGCCAAGGGCCGGGACCCAACTCCTATGGCTACACCTTC

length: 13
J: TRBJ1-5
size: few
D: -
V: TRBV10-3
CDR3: CAISTGTSQPQHF
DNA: TGTGCCATCAGCACAGGGACCTCTCAGCCCCAGCATTTT

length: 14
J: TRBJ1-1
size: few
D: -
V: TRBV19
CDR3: CASSIGGRNTEAFF
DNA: TGTGCCAGTAGTATCGGGGGACGGAACACTGAAGCTTTCTTT

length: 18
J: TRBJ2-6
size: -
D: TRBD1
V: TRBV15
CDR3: CATSFDRGRLIGANVLTF
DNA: TGTGCCACCAGCTTCGATAGGGGGCGCCTCATTGGGGCCAACGTCCTGACTTTC

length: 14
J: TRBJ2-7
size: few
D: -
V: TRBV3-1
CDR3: CASSPGGTSYEQYF
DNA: TGTGCCAGCAGCCCCGGCGGGACATCCTACGAGCAGTACTTC

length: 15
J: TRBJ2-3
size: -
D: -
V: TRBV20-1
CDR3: CSARDSGRGGDTQYF
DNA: TGCAGTGCTAGAGATAGTGGACGGGGCGGAGATACGCAGTATTTT

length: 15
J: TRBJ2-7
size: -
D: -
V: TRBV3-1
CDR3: CASSGVPINTYEQYF
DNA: TGTGCCAGCAGCGGGGTACCGATCAATACCTACGAGCAGTACTTC